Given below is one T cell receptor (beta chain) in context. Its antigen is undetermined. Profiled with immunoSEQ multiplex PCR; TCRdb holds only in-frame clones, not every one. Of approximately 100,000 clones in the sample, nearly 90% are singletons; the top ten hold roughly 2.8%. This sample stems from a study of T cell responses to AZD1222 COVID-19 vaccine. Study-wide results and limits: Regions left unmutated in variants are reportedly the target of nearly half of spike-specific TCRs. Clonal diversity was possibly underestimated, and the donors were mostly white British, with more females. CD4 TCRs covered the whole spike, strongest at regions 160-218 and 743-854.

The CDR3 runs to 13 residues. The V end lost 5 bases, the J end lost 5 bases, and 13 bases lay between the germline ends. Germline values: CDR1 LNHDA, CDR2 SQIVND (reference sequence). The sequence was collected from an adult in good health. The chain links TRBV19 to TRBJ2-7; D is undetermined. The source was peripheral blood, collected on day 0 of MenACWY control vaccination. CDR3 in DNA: TGTGCCAGTAGTGATGGGTCTGTGGACGAGCAGTACTTC. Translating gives CASSDGSVDEQYF. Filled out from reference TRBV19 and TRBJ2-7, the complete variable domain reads DGGITQSPKYLFRKEGQNVTLSCEQNLNHDAMYWYRQDPGQGLRLIYYSQIVNDFQKGDIAEGYSVSREKKESFPLTVTSAQKNPTAFYLCASSDGSVDEQYFGPGTRLTVT.